This T cell receptor (beta chain) comes out of a study of T cells after posttransplantation cyclophosphamide. Treatment was busulfan-fludarabine conditioning, a marrow graft, and cyclophosphamide on days +3 and +4. Study results and caveats: Recipient CMV seropositivity and CMV reactivation strongly tracked TRB clonality. Later blood repertoires were often dominated by clones from the donor CD8+ memory compartment. TRB overlap between skin or GI tissue T cells and blood was limited.

Clones were sequenced by immunoSEQ multiplex PCR, and TCRdb holds only the in-frame ones, with some missing. The sample holds fewer than 12,000 clones, 70% to 90% seen once. With respect to this clone: Its antigen is unknown.

Losses at the gene ends were 0 bases for V and 5 bases for J; bases not matched to a gene: 8. CDR3 length: 17 amino acids. CDR1 SGDLS and CDR2 YYNGEE come from the germline V gene. The clonotype originates from a female patient aged 50-65 years who received an allogeneic stem cell transplant from a related donor, was CMV-positive, and had no GVHD. Part of the T cell pool may stem from the graft donor. This chain connects TRBV9 to TRBJ2-2; 9 positions match TRBD2. Sequenced material: PBMCs, taken after allogeneic stem cell transplant with posttransplant cyclophosphamide. CDR3 bases: TGTGCCAGCAGCGTAGCACCCGGCGGGGGGGCGACCGGGGAGCTGTTTTTT. It yields the protein CASSVAPGGGATGELFF.